The sequence of this T cell receptor beta chain was determined in a study of identical twins. Via MiXCR, TCRdb re-called the 5' RACE reads, giving one row per CDR3 protein. The sample includes some 500,000 distinct CDR3 sequences, 14% of them seen just once. This clonotype has more than one count but fewer than ten. Its specificity is not known. Study-wide points: Cord blood beta clonotypes that were abundant carried fewer insertions, and memory repertoires showed no such trend.

These same records also appear under a second study, on yellow fever vaccine responses in identical twins.

The receptor was isolated from a young woman in good health. Material for sequencing was CD4+ T cells sorted from blood.

DNA of the CDR3: TGCGCCAGCAGCCCCTGGGGGGGTACGGGAAACAATGAGCAGTTCTTC. Amino acid sequence: CASSPWGGTGNNEQFF. The chain uses TRBV5-1 and TRBJ2-1, with 7 bases lining up with TRBD2. J gave up 5 bases and V 4 bases, and 12 bases lay outside the gene matches. The CDR3 totals 16 residues. In germline, CDR1 is SGHRS, CDR2 YFSETQ.